The entry below describes one T cell receptor (beta chain). Total RNA, at 3500 ng, went into every TCR library. The unique tags termed UMIs, each holding a 6-nucleotide sample barcode, were added by means of template switching. Reprocessing the 5' RACE reads, TCRdb reports a single entry for every CDR3 protein and omits DNA. This sample's table has around 380,000 distinct CDR3 sequences. Germline V lookup: CDR1 SGHRS, CDR2 YFSETQ. The CDR3 has 16 amino acids. The sample originates from a study of monozygotic twins with inflammatory bowel disease. The sequence was collected from a human donor with ulcerative colitis or Crohn's disease, or a healthy co-twin of an affected twin (not recorded which). The source material was blood. The chain combines TRBV5-1 with TRBJ1-1; no DNA is available, so the TRBD1 call from TCRdb remains unchecked. The CDR3 here is CASSPILVGVNTEAFF.